Listed here are 22 T cell receptor beta chains from one sample, sequenced in a study of cytomegalovirus exposure and HLA in healthy donors. Primers: 60 Vbeta forward and 13 Jbeta reverse. Measured with immunoSEQ multiplex PCR; TCRdb has only the in-frame clones, and not every one. The table shows around 130,000 clones, with about 76% occurring only once. Sequencing used PBMCs. These receptors were collected from a man aged 18 to 29 in good health and CMV-seronegative.

The J gene is TRBJ1-2, the V gene TRBV30, with 11 bases matching TRBD1. This CDR3 is built from 16 residues. Germline CDR1 and CDR2: GTSNPN and SVGIG (reference sequence). The junction had 11 bases not matched to a gene; V was cut back by 4 bases and J by 4 bases. The CDR3 sequence: CAWNSDRGRGTYGYTF. Here the CDR3 DNA reads TGTGCCTGGAATTCGGACAGGGGGCGGGGGACCTATGGCTACACCTTC.

This chain links TRBV9 with TRBJ2-3; possibly TRBD1 for D (6 bases). The V end was cut by 3 bases, the J end by 5 bases, with 13 bases between. The CDR3 loop spans 14 amino acids. Germline-derived CDR1 and CDR2 are SGDLS and YYNGEE. As DNA, the CDR3 is TGTGCCAGCAGCGGTACAGGGAGTCGAGATACGCAGTATTTT. Translation: CASSGTGSRDTQYF.

This sequence joins TRBV9 and TRBJ1-1; unclear D gene. Germline CDR1 is SGDLS and CDR2 is YYNGEE. V lost 0 bases and J 4 bases, leaving 13 bases between the germline ends. This CDR3 is built from 15 residues. CDR3 coding DNA: TGTGCCAGCAGCGTAGGTGGGCGGGGAATCACTGAAGCTTTCTTT. Protein: CASSVGGRGITEAFF.

This clone was counted between two and nine times. This chain uses TRBV7-9 with TRBJ2-5; no clear D. Near its end, the DNA agrees better with TRBJ2-7, so the J call may be wrong. Germline CDR1 is SEHNR and CDR2 is FQNEAQ (reference sequence). This CDR3 comprises 13 residues. CDR3 in DNA: TGTGCCAGCAGCTCACAGCCCCCCTACGAGCAGTACTTC. Protein sequence: CASSSQPPYEQYF.

V is TRBV4-3 and J is TRBJ2-7; TRBD2 agrees at 9 bases. The CDR3 runs to 17 residues. Trimming removed 1 base from V and 0 bases from J; junction bases left unmatched: 7. CDR1 and CDR2 from the germline V gene are LGHNA and YSLEER. CDR3: CASSQVPSGISSYEQYF. CDR3 bases: TGCGCCAGCAGCCAAGTCCCTAGCGGGATCAGCTCCTACGAGCAGTACTTC.

The chain carries TRBV30 and TRBJ2-7, with 8 nucleotides matching TRBD1. Looked up from germline, CDR1 is GTSNPN and CDR2 is SVGIG (reference sequence). The CDR3 has 14 amino acids. The junction had 7 bases not matched to a gene; V was cut back by 5 bases and J by 1 base. CDR3 region: CAWDSGTGSYEQYF. The CDR3 bases are TGTGCCTGGGATTCCGGGACAGGATCCTACGAGCAGTACTTC.

The rearrangement joins TRBV5-1 to TRBJ1-4; 7 positions match TRBD1. The V gene's germline CDR1 is SGHRS and CDR2 YFSETQ. The V and J ends lost 0 bases and 4 bases, in that order; junction bases with no gene match: 9. CDR3 length: 17 amino acids. The CDR3 DNA reads as TGCGCCAGCAGCTTGGATGGGACAGAGCCGTTTAATGAAAAACTGTTTTTT. Translating it yields CASSLDGTEPFNEKLFF.

This rearrangement joins TRBV4-1 to TRBJ2-2; 7 bases are a match to TRBD1. The V and J ends lost 4 bases and 0 bases, in that order; junction bases with no gene match: 5. The CDR3 runs 16 residues. Per germline, CDR1 MGHRA and CDR2 YSYEKL. The CDR3 spells CASSRPGQTNTGELFF. The CDR3 region has the DNA TGCGCCAGCAGCCGACCGGGACAGACGAACACCGGGGAGCTGTTTTTT.

The chain is built from TRBV5-4 and TRBJ2-5, with D perhaps TRBD2 (6 bases). The CDR3 covers 13 residues. Germline assignment: CDR1 SGHNT and CDR2 YYREEE (reference sequence). V lost 1 base and J 2 bases, leaving 6 bases between the germline ends. This CDR3 is CASSLRGQETQYF. CDR3 DNA: TGTGCCAGCAGCTTGCGGGGGCAAGAGACCCAGTACTTC.

The chain is built from TRBV10-2 and TRBJ1-1, with D uncertain. The CDR3 is 13 residues long. The germline V gene encodes CDR1 WSHSY and CDR2 SAAADI. V gave up 7 bases and J gave up 6 bases, with 15 bases separating them. The CDR3 DNA sequence: TGCGCCAGCAATCAGAGGGAAAGTGCTGAAGCTTTCTTT. It is translated as CASNQRESAEAFF.

This clone was counted only a few times. The J gene is TRBJ1-3, the V gene TRBV5-4, with D possibly matching TRBD1 (5 bases). The CDR3 consists of 14 residues. V lost 2 bases and J 0 bases, leaving 6 bases between the germline ends. Looked up from germline, CDR1 is SGHNT and CDR2 is YYREEE (reference sequence). CDR3 region: CASSLGDSGNTIYF. In nucleotides, the CDR3 is TGTGCCAGCAGCTTAGGGGACTCTGGAAACACCATATATTTT.

The gene calls are TRBV7-9 and TRBJ1-4, with D possibly TRBD1 on 5 matching bases. V lost 2 bases and J 7 bases, leaving 11 bases between the germline ends. CDR1 and CDR2 (germline): SEHNR, FQNEAQ (reference sequence). This CDR3 contains 14 residues. This CDR3 reads CASSLLGRVEKLFF. The CDR3 DNA reads as TGTGCCAGCAGCTTATTGGGGCGCGTTGAAAAACTGTTTTTT.

This clone has more than one count but fewer than ten. The chain combines TRBV30 with TRBJ2-1; 7 bases match TRBD2. After removal of 0 bases from V and 6 bases from J, the junction contained 2 bases not matched to a gene. Per the germline V gene, CDR1 is GTSNPN and CDR2 is SVGIG (reference sequence). The CDR3 is 13 amino acids. The CDR3 loop is CAWSVGRVNEQFF. CDR3 DNA: TGTGCCTGGAGTGTTGGGAGGGTCAATGAGCAGTTCTTC.

This rearrangement joins TRBV28 to TRBJ1-2; tentatively, D is TRBD1 (5 bases). This CDR3 is 15 amino acids long. CDR1 is MDHEN and CDR2 is SYDVKM in the germline V gene. V was trimmed by 2 bases and J by 4 bases, leaving 14 bases between them. This chain's CDR3 is CASSLETEWSYGYTF. For the CDR3, the DNA is TGTGCCAGCAGTTTAGAGACAGAATGGAGCTATGGCTACACCTTC.

The rearrangement joins TRBV7-9 to TRBJ2-2, with D possibly matching TRBD1 (5 bases). The CDR3 has 14 residues. Germline CDR1 SEHNR, CDR2 FQNEAQ (reference sequence). Trimming pared 6 bases from V and 3 bases from J, leaving 11 bases between. In DNA, the CDR3 is TGTGCCAGCAGGGAATCAGGGCACACCGGGGAGCTGTTTTTT. Translating gives CASRESGHTGELFF.

This chain uses TRBV4-1 with TRBJ1-2, with D maybe TRBD1 (6 bases). The germline V gene has CDR1 MGHRA and CDR2 YSYEKL. The CDR3 has 17 residues. Between the trimmed V and J ends, which lost 2 bases and 4 bases, there was a span of 20 bases. In nucleotides, the CDR3 is TGCGCCAGCAGCCAAACACCCCAGACAGGCGCTCCCTATGGCTACACCTTC. As protein: CASSQTPQTGAPYGYTF.

The V call is TRBV2, the J call TRBJ1-1, with 7 bases identical to TRBD1. V lost 1 base to trimming and J lost 11 bases; unmatched junction nucleotides: 7. CDR1 and CDR2 (germline): SNHLY, FYNNEI. The CDR3 sequence is 13 residues long. This CDR3 reads CASSEEGARSAFF. The CDR3 bases are TGTGCCAGCAGTGAAGAGGGGGCGCGTTCTGCTTTCTTT.

The chain is built from TRBV7-2 and TRBJ1-1; D may be TRBD1 (6 bases). Looked up from germline, CDR1 is SGHTA and CDR2 is FQGNSA. There are 15 residues in the CDR3. Trimming removed 0 bases from V and 0 bases from J, with 8 bases in between. The CDR3 sequence is CASSLAGQMNTEAFF. In DNA form, the CDR3 reads TGTGCCAGCAGCTTAGCGGGACAAATGAACACTGAAGCTTTCTTT.

V is TRBV29-1 and J is TRBJ1-2, with TRBD1 identical over 9 bases. V shed 6 bases, J shed 4 bases, and the junction held 15 bases outside the gene matches. CDR1 and CDR2 (germline): SQVTM, ANQGSEA. The CDR3 loop spans 16 amino acids. This CDR3 reads CSVGQGRATIPYGYTF. CDR3 DNA: TGCAGCGTCGGACAGGGGCGAGCCACCATCCCCTATGGCTACACCTTC.

A single count supports this clone. The genes are TRBV18 and TRBJ1-2, with D tentatively TRBD1 (6 bases). CDR1 KGHSH and CDR2 LQKENI come from the germline V gene. The CDR3 runs to 13 residues. V dropped 4 bases and J dropped 3 bases, with 9 bases sitting between them. The CDR3 spells CASSLGQYYGYTF. CDR3 sequence (DNA): TGTGCCAGCTCACTCGGACAGTACTATGGCTACACCTTC.

This chain uses TRBV6-1 with TRBJ1-2, with D possibly being TRBD1 (6 bases). Trimming took 1 base from V and 4 from J, leaving 16 bases between them. The CDR3 is made up of 16 amino acids. Germline CDR1 reads MNHNS; CDR2 reads SASEGT. The CDR3 region is CASSEEILGQSYGYTF. The CDR3 coding sequence is TGTGCCAGCAGTGAAGAGATATTGGGACAAAGCTATGGCTACACCTTC.

The chain is built from TRBV9 and TRBJ1-1; tentatively, D is TRBD1 (5 bases). The CDR3 is 16 amino acids. From germline, CDR1 is SGDLS and CDR2 YYNGEE. Trimming removed 1 base at V and 3 bases at J, with 16 bases between. In DNA, the CDR3 is TGTGCCAGCAGCGTATCCATCCCGGGACTTGACACTGAAGCTTTCTTT. The encoded protein is CASSVSIPGLDTEAFF.